This T cell receptor beta chain was recovered during a study of identifying expanded T cells in peripheral blood. Repertoires were generated with immunoSEQ multiplex PCR, while TCRdb's copy carries only in-frame clones and drops some. The table includes 95,000 to 150,000 clones, approximately 84% detected once. Germline-derived CDR1 and CDR2 are KGHSH and LQKENI. The CDR3 sequence is 16 residues long. With 2 bases clipped from V and 1 base from J, the junction kept 3 bases outside the gene matches. During the collection period, no donor immune events like infections were recorded. The clonotype originates from a person between 18 and 70 years old in good health. The sequencing input was blood. The chain joins TRBV18 to TRBJ2-7; 12 bases are shared with TRBD2. CDR3 coding DNA: TGTGCCAGCTCACCAATGACTAGCGGGGGATCCTACGAGCAGTACTTC. Translation: CASSPMTSGGSYEQYF.